These T cell receptor beta chains were read from a single sample in a study of blood T cell repertoires in COVID-19. Method: immunoSEQ multiplex PCR; TCRdb's copy keeps in-frame clones and lacks some. The sample records about 200,000 clones, around 90% being singletons. Sequencing used PBMCs or T cells enriched from blood (not recorded which). These receptor sequences come from a woman in her twenties or thirties who had recovered from COVID-19. CDR3s include the opening cysteine and the closing phenylalanine or tryptophan. D genes are given only for firm matches. The size entry is marked missing in some rows and otherwise reads once, few, many or a size class.

abundance	d_gene	v_gene	j_gene	CDR3aa	CDR3nt
few	TRBD1	TRBV13	TRBJ1-3	CASSFAVGRGNSWNTIYF	TGTGCCAGCAGCTTCGCGGTAGGCAGGGGGAACTCTTGGAACACCATATATTTT
NA	NA	TRBV19	TRBJ1-1	CASSIYPENTEAFF	TGTGCCAGTAGTATCTATCCTGAGAACACTGAAGCTTTCTTT
NA	TRBD1	TRBV7-3	TRBJ2-7	CASGDSSYEQYF	TGTGCCAGCGGGGACAGCTCCTACGAGCAGTACTTC
NA	TRBD2	TRBV9	TRBJ2-1	CASSVGLEAGLYNEQFF	TGTGCCAGCAGCGTAGGACTGGAAGCGGGACTATACAATGAGCAGTTCTTC
NA	NA	TRBV3-1/TRBV3-2	TRBJ1-1	CASSPNNTIMNTEAFF	TGTGCCAGCAGCCCAAACAATACTATCATGAACACTGAAGCTTTCTTT
NA	NA	TRBV7-8	TRBJ2-7	CASSLAAGAKYF	TGTGCCAGCAGCTTAGCGGCTGGGGCCAAGTACTTC
NA	NA	TRBV25-1	TRBJ1-3	CASSDSTGTGNTIYF	TGTGCCAGCAGTGACTCAACAGGGACTGGAAACACCATATATTTT
once	TRBD2	TRBV5-4	TRBJ2-1	CASSLGLAEGNEQFF	TGTGCCAGCAGCTTAGGACTAGCGGAAGGAAATGAGCAGTTCTTC
NA	TRBD1	TRBV15	TRBJ1-2	CATSRAGDGQGIRNGYTF	TGTGCCACCAGCAGAGCCGGAGACGGACAGGGGATTAGGAATGGCTACACCTTC
NA	NA	TRBV6-1	TRBJ1-1	CASSDRGADTEAFF	TGTGCCAGCAGTGATCGGGGGGCTGACACTGAAGCTTTCTTT
NA	NA	TRBV4-3	TRBJ1-3	CASSQAYRDGGNTIYF	TGCGCCAGCAGCCAAGCTTACAGGGACGGCGGAAACACCATATATTTT
NA	NA	TRBV3-1/TRBV3-2	TRBJ1-1	CASSPQVTITEAFF	TGTGCCAGCAGCCCACAGGTGACAATCACTGAAGCTTTCTTT
NA	NA	TRBV20-1	TRBJ1-2	CSASASVGVLIYGYTF	TGCAGTGCTAGTGCCAGTGTAGGGGTTTTAATCTATGGCTACACCTTC
NA	NA	TRBV5-4	TRBJ2-1	CASSFEGGVLDEQFF	TGTGCCAGCAGCTTCGAGGGAGGCGTTCTCGATGAGCAGTTCTTC
NA	TRBD1	TRBV5-5	TRBJ1-5	CASSRTGINQPQHF	TGTGCCAGCAGCCGGACAGGGATCAATCAGCCCCAGCATTTT
NA	NA	TRBV30	TRBJ1-1	CAWKGHPNTEAFF	TGTGCCTGGAAGGGACACCCTAACACTGAAGCTTTCTTT
NA	NA	TRBV6-5	TRBJ1-5	CASRTDSFNQPQHF	TGTGCCAGCAGGACGGACAGTTTCAATCAGCCCCAGCATTTT
NA	TRBD1	TRBV12-3/TRBV12-4	TRBJ1-1	CASEHTRDSEAFF	TGTGCCAGCGAACACACGCGGGACAGTGAAGCTTTCTTT
NA	NA	TRBV2	TRBJ2-7	CASSRYSATYEQYF	TGTGCCAGCAGTCGCTATAGCGCGACCTACGAGCAGTACTTC
NA	NA	TRBV5-1	TRBJ2-6	CASSVSGTSANVLTF	TGCGCCAGCAGCGTTTCCGGGACATCCGCCAACGTCCTGACTTTC
NA	TRBD1	TRBV19	TRBJ1-4	CASSTRGATNEKLFF	TGTGCCAGTAGTACCAGGGGGGCAACTAATGAAAAACTGTTTTTT
NA	NA	TRBV21-1	TRBJ1-2	CARTGGHGYTF	TGTGCCAGGACAGGGGGCCATGGCTACACCTTC
NA	TRBD2	TRBV12-5	TRBJ2-2	CASGLDTGLADTGELFF	TGTGCTAGTGGTTTGGACACGGGACTAGCGGACACCGGGGAGCTGTTTTTT
NA	NA	TRBV24-1	TRBJ1-5	CATSDSPKTFPGNQPQHF	TGTGCCACCAGTGATTCCCCCAAGACATTCCCTGGCAATCAGCCCCAGCATTTT
NA	TRBD1	TRBV5-4	TRBJ1-1	CASSPDRTGFEAFF	TGTGCCAGCAGCCCAGACCGGACAGGGTTTGAAGCTTTCTTT
once	TRBD2	TRBV19	TRBJ2-3	CASSIFVSGGGITDTQYF	TGTGCCAGTAGTATCTTCGTTTCTGGCGGGGGGATCACAGATACGCAGTATTTT
NA	NA	TRBV27	TRBJ1-1	CASSSLLGGTNTEAFF	TGTGCCAGCAGCTCTCTTCTGGGGGGGACGAACACTGAAGCTTTCTTT
NA	TRBD1	TRBV6-2/TRBV6-3	TRBJ1-2	CASSARQGRVDYGYTF	TGTGCCAGCAGCGCCCGACAGGGGCGGGTGGACTATGGCTACACCTTC
NA	NA	TRBV11-2	TRBJ1-2	CASSLGAGQRGYTF	TGTGCCAGCAGCTTAGGGGCAGGGCAAAGGGGCTACACCTTC
NA	TRBD1	TRBV10-3	TRBJ1-2	CAISPTGSDGYTF	TGTGCCATCAGCCCGACAGGGTCCGATGGCTACACCTTC
NA	NA	TRBV9	TRBJ2-1	CASSVEVGAAVDEQFF	TGTGCCAGCAGCGTAGAAGTGGGAGCCGCAGTAGATGAGCAGTTCTTC
NA	TRBD1	TRBV19	TRBJ2-1	CASSMRDRASEQFF	TGTGCCAGTAGTATGAGGGACAGGGCTTCTGAGCAGTTCTTC
NA	TRBD1	TRBV7-9	TRBJ2-7	CASSPGTGLSYEQYF	TGTGCCAGCAGCCCCGGGACAGGCCTCTCCTACGAGCAGTACTTC
NA	NA	TRBV15	TRBJ1-1	CATSRVDRVDTEAFF	TGTGCCACCAGCAGAGTCGACAGAGTTGACACTGAAGCTTTCTTT
NA	TRBD2	TRBV27	TRBJ2-7	CASRGLADLSYEQYF	TGTGCCAGCAGGGGACTAGCGGATCTCTCCTACGAGCAGTACTTC
NA	NA	TRBV10-2	TRBJ1-1	CAKRRGMNTEAFF	TGCGCCAAGAGGAGGGGTATGAACACTGAAGCTTTCTTT
NA	NA	TRBV29-1	TRBJ1-4	CSVDSTGVNEKLFF	TGCAGCGTTGATTCGACAGGAGTTAATGAAAAACTGTTTTTT
NA	TRBD1	TRBV15	TRBJ2-5	CATSRDRAQETQYF	TGTGCCACCAGCAGGGACAGGGCGCAAGAGACCCAGTACTTC
NA	TRBD1	TRBV7-9	TRBJ1-2	CASSFGQGANYGYTF	TGTGCCAGCAGCTTTGGGCAGGGGGCTAACTATGGCTACACCTTC
NA	NA	TRBV15	TRBJ2-3	CATSRDRRFTDTQYF	TGTGCCACCAGCAGAGATAGGAGGTTCACAGATACGCAGTATTTT
NA	NA	TRBV4-1	TRBJ2-3	CASSQVTSTDTQYF	TGCGCCAGCAGCCAAGTAACTAGCACAGATACGCAGTATTTT
NA	TRBD2	TRBV5-1	TRBJ2-1	CASSLTLAGARYNEQFF	TGCGCCAGCAGCCTCACCCTAGCGGGGGCCCGCTACAATGAGCAGTTCTTC
once	NA	TRBV11-2	TRBJ1-2	CASSSEARPNTF	TGTGCCAGCAGCTCGGAGGCCAGGCCCAACACCTTC
NA	TRBD2	TRBV6-5	TRBJ2-1	CASSFLAGNNEQFF	TGTGCCAGCAGTTTTCTAGCGGGAAACAATGAGCAGTTCTTC
NA	NA	TRBV24-1	TRBJ1-3	CATSDPGQSGNTIYF	TGTGCCACCAGTGATCCGGGACAAAGTGGAAACACCATATATTTT
NA	TRBD1	TRBV6-4	TRBJ2-3	CASRDRGTSTDTQYF	TGTGCCAGCAGGGACAGGGGAACTAGCACAGATACGCAGTATTTT
NA	TRBD1	TRBV27	TRBJ2-7	CASSFIGQGVEQYF	TGTGCCAGCAGTTTTATAGGACAGGGTGTCGAGCAGTACTTC
once	TRBD1	TRBV28	TRBJ2-1	CASSPPEDRAVKFF	TGTGCCAGCAGTCCCCCGGAGGACAGGGCGGTTAAGTTCTTC
NA	NA	TRBV7-2	TRBJ1-2	CASSSYQSPYGYTF	TGTGCCAGCAGCTCCTACCAAAGTCCGTATGGCTACACCTTC
once	NA	TRBV19	TRBJ1-1	CASSAGAFEAFF	TGTGCCAGTAGTGCGGGGGCGTTTGAAGCTTTCTTT
NA	NA	TRBV5-1	TRBJ1-2	CASSLDPGSNYGYTF	TGCGCCAGCAGCTTGGATCCGGGTTCGAACTATGGCTACACCTTC